This TCR beta chain was recovered during a study of cytomegalovirus exposure and HLA in healthy donors. Study-wide findings and caveats: Previous analysis showed most TCR beta V segments were productive about 87% or about 30% of the time. In a later analysis, a missense DCLRE1C variant was linked to TCR beta V- and J-gene trimming. Many donors carried some public TCRs, although rarity characterized most TCR sequences. The authors listed around 150 TCR beta chains as cytomegalovirus-associated.

For this clone: Its antigen is unidentified.

The PCR used 60 Vbeta and 13 Jbeta primers. The protocol was immunoSEQ multiplex PCR, while the TCRdb copy is restricted to in-frame clones and leaves out a portion. The data show under 200,000 clones, 82% seen once. Trimming pared 1 base from V and 3 bases from J, leaving 13 bases between. Germline V lookup: CDR1 SGHNT, CDR2 YYREEE (reference sequence). The CDR3 spans 15 residues. Specimen: PBMCs. The clonotype was recovered from a girl aged 2 to 9 in good health and CMV-seropositive. The chain combines TRBV5-4 with TRBJ2-5; TRBD2 is a possible D gene (5 bases). Here the CDR3 reads CASSLFVLGEETQYF. The CDR3 DNA sequence: TGTGCCAGCAGCTTGTTTGTCCTCGGGGAAGAGACCCAGTACTTC. The complete variable domain, with remaining parts taken from reference TRBV5-4 and TRBJ2-5, reads ETGVTQSPTHLIKTRGQQVTLRCSSQSGHNTVSWYQQALGQGPQFIFQYYREEENGRGNFPPRFSGLQFPNYSSELNVNALELDDSALYLCASSLFVLGEETQYFGPGTRLLVL.